Shown below are 25 T cell receptor beta chains from a single sample sequenced in a study of CD4 T cell repertoires in COVID-19. No culture step preceded sequencing of the ex vivo isolated memory T cells. Measured with immunoSEQ multiplex PCR; TCRdb has only the in-frame clones, and not every one. The sample has about 24,000 clones, over 90% seen once. The sequencing used circulating follicular helper CD4+ T cells (cTfh) from blood, collected before the COVID-19 pandemic. Receptor source: a human donor who had COVID-19.

This chain connects TRBV11-2 to TRBJ2-5; D may be TRBD2 (5 bases). The ends were cut back, 1 base at V and 5 bases at J, with 14 bases in the middle. CDR1 is SGHAT, CDR2 FQNNGV, per germline. This CDR3 has 15 residues. The CDR3 coding sequence is TGTGCCAGCAGCTTAGCAGTCGGGATCTTCGAGACCCAGTACTTC. Translating gives CASSLAVGIFETQYF.

The chain carries TRBV7-9 and TRBJ2-1; D gene uncertain. This CDR3 comprises 14 residues. Trimming removed 1 base from V and 9 bases from J, with 13 bases in between. Germline assignment: CDR1 SEHNR and CDR2 FQNEAQ (reference sequence). The CDR3 here is CASSLGAFSSEQFF. CDR3 sequence (DNA): TGTGCCAGCAGCTTAGGCGCGTTTAGCAGTGAGCAGTTCTTC.

The J gene is TRBJ2-4, the V gene TRBV5-6; D is possibly TRBD2 (6 bases). CDR1 SGHDT and CDR2 YYEEEE come from the germline V gene. V was shortened by 6 bases and J by 8 bases, with 12 bases between the two germline ends. The CDR3 loop spans 12 amino acids. DNA of the CDR3: TGTGCCAGCACCCTCTCGGGGGACATTCAGTACTTC. Its protein product is CASTLSGDIQYF.

The V call is TRBV5-1, the J call TRBJ2-3, with 13 bases aligning to TRBD2. Germline trimming cut 7 bases from V and 4 bases from J; bases unmatched to any gene: 0. CDR3 length: 13 residues. Germline loops: CDR1 SGHRS, CDR2 YFSETQ. This CDR3 is CASGLAGADTQYF. CDR3 DNA: TGCGCCAGCGGACTAGCGGGAGCAGATACGCAGTATTTT.

The rearrangement links TRBV7-2 to TRBJ1-3; the D gene is possibly TRBD1 (5 bases). V dropped 1 base and J dropped 4 bases, with 11 bases sitting between them. The CDR3 has 15 amino acids. Germline loops: CDR1 SGHTA, CDR2 FQGNSA. CDR3 sequence reads: CASSLGPGVGNTIYF. The CDR3 DNA sequence: TGTGCCAGCAGCTTAGGGCCGGGGGTCGGAAACACCATATATTTT. Full variable domain (outside the CDR3, taken from reference TRBV7-2 and TRBJ1-3): GAGVSQSPSNKVTEKGKDVELRCDPISGHTALYWYRQSLGQGLEFLIYFQGNSAPDKSGLPSDRFSAERTGGSVSTLTIQRTQQEDSAVYLCASSLGPGVGNTIYFGEGSWLTVV.

This chain connects TRBV11-2 to TRBJ1-2, with D possibly being TRBD1 (5 bases). Deletions cut 5 bases from V and 7 bases from J, with 11 bases between. The CDR3 has 12 amino acids. The V gene's germline CDR1 is SGHAT and CDR2 FQNNGV. The CDR3 nucleotides are TGTGCCAGCAGCGAAGGGGTCTCTGGCTACACCTTC. Protein: CASSEGVSGYTF.

This clone occurred once. The rearrangement joins TRBV12-5 to TRBJ2-2, with D perhaps TRBD1 (6 bases). CDR1 is LGHNT and CDR2 is FRNRAP in the germline V gene. There are 14 residues in the CDR3. The V and J ends lost 1 base and 5 bases respectively, with 8 bases between them. CDR3 bases: TGTGCTAGTGGTTTGGGCACAGGGACCGGGGAGCTGTTTTTT. Its protein product is CASGLGTGTGELFF.

V gene TRBV6-4 combines with J gene TRBJ1-1; a weak D match, TRBD1 (6 bases). The CDR3 consists of 15 residues. Trimming left V 6 bases short and J 11 bases short, with 25 bases between. From germline, CDR1 is MRHNA and CDR2 SNTAGT. The CDR3 sequence is CASSLKADGGAGAFF. CDR3 DNA: TGTGCCAGCAGCCTGAAGGCGGACGGGGGGGCGGGGGCTTTCTTT.

This clone was counted once. The chain joins TRBV5-6 to TRBJ2-3, with TRBD2 identical over 10 bases. Germline CDR1 is SGHDT and CDR2 is YYEEEE. Unmatched junction bases numbered 11, after V lost 2 bases and J lost 8 bases. This CDR3 contains 16 residues. The CDR3 DNA follows: TGTGCCAGCAGCTTACTTGGGACTAGCGCGAAAGTTACGCAGTATTTT. Protein: CASSLLGTSAKVTQYF.

The CDR3 nucleotides are TGCGCCAGCAGCTACGGACTAGCGGGAAGTATCGATGAGCAGTTCTTC. Translating gives CASSYGLAGSIDEQFF. The rearrangement links TRBV4-1 to TRBJ2-1, with TRBD2 identical over 12 bases. The CDR3 runs to 16 residues. The germline gives CDR1 MGHRA, CDR2 YSYEKL. V lost 5 bases, J lost 8 bases, and 10 bases stayed unmatched.

The chain joins TRBV11-2 to TRBJ1-1; possible D gene TRBD1, 6 bases. The germline V and J ends were trimmed by 1 base and 4 bases, with 10 bases remaining between them. The germline CDR1 and CDR2 sequences are SGHAT and FQNNGV. The CDR3 extends over 14 amino acids. The chain's CDR3 is CASSLVTGSTEAFF. The CDR3 DNA reads TGTGCCAGCAGCTTAGTTACAGGGTCCACTGAAGCTTTCTTT.

The genes are TRBV6-6 and TRBJ1-4; tentative D call: TRBD1 (6 bases). Germline CDR1 MNHNY, CDR2 SVGAGI (reference sequence). Between the trimmed V and J ends, which lost 10 bases and 6 bases, there was a span of 21 bases. The length of the CDR3 is 15 residues. The CDR3 nucleotides read TGTGCCACCACCGGAGGGGGGGCTCGGGATGAAAAACTGTTTTTT. Amino acids: CATTGGGARDEKLFF.

The chain couples TRBV7-2 to TRBJ2-3; TRBD2 aligns across 10 bases. There are 12 residues in the CDR3. Looked up from germline, CDR1 is SGHTA and CDR2 is FQGNSA. After removal of 2 bases from V and 15 bases from J, the junction contained 5 bases not matched to a gene. The CDR3 nucleotides read TGTGCCAGCAGCTTAACCAGCGGGAGGGCTTATTTT. Protein product: CASSLTSGRAYF.

V and J are TRBV6-4 and TRBJ1-1; D is unclear. CDR3 size: 15 residues. Germline V CDR1 and CDR2: MRHNA, SNTAGT. Trimming took 4 bases from V and 5 from J, leaving 17 bases between them. DNA of the CDR3: TGTGCCAGCAGTGTGACATTTAGTCGATCTACTGAAGCTTTCTTT. Translating gives CASSVTFSRSTEAFF.

The chain recombines TRBV19 with TRBJ1-5; D is perhaps TRBD1 (6 bases). Trimming took off 7 bases at V and 7 bases at J, with 20 bases between the two ends. The CDR3 runs to 15 residues. Per germline, CDR1 LNHDA and CDR2 SQIVND (reference sequence). The CDR3 nucleotides are TGTGCCAGTACCTCGAGCGGGGGGCCTGGGCAGCCCCAGCATTTT. The encoded protein is CASTSSGGPGQPQHF. Using reference TRBV19 and TRBJ1-5 for the parts outside the CDR3, the full variable domain is DGGITQSPKYLFRKEGQNVTLSCEQNLNHDAMYWYRQDPGQGLRLIYYSQIVNDFQKGDIAEGYSVSREKKESFPLTVTSAQKNPTAFYLCASTSSGGPGQPQHFGDGTRLSIL.

This clone was seen only a few times. This chain joins TRBV7-9 and TRBJ1-2, with D maybe TRBD1 (6 bases). The CDR3 is 18 residues long. The germline CDR1 and CDR2 sequences are SEHNR and FQNEAQ (reference sequence). Trimming stripped 4 bases from V and 0 bases from J, with 21 bases between. CDR3 in amino acids: CASSSGGDSRSANYGYTF. In nucleotides, the CDR3 is TGTGCCAGCAGCTCGGGGGGCGACAGTCGTTCCGCTAACTATGGCTACACCTTC.

V gene TRBV29-1 combines with J gene TRBJ2-5, with 7 bases identical to TRBD2. The CDR3 runs to 11 residues. CDR1 and CDR2 (germline): SQVTM, ANQGSEA. With V trimmed by 8 bases and J by 5 bases, 5 bases remained unmatched. The CDR3: CSFSGGETQYF. CDR3 sequence (DNA): TGCAGCTTCTCCGGGGGGGAGACCCAGTACTTC. The full variable domain, its missing parts supplied by reference TRBV29-1 and TRBJ2-5, is SAVISQKPSRDICQRGTSLTIQCQVDSQVTMMFWYRQQPGQSLTLIATANQGSEATYESGFVIDKFPISRPNLTFSTLTVSNMSPEDSSIYLCSFSGGETQYFGPGTRLLVL.

DNA for the CDR3: TGTGCCAGCAGCCAAGGGGGAGCGGATGAGTTCTTC. Translation gives CASSQGGADEFF. The gene calls are TRBV4-2 and TRBJ2-1; possibly TRBD2 for D (5 bases). The CDR3 covers 12 residues. Deletions cut 1 base from V and 14 bases from J, with 12 bases between. Germline V gives CDR1 LGHNA, CDR2 YNFKEQ.

This chain joins TRBV7-8 and TRBJ2-1; D is perhaps TRBD2 (5 bases). V was shortened by 2 bases and J by 6 bases, with 17 bases between the two germline ends. The CDR3 spans 16 residues. CDR1 is SGHVS and CDR2 is FQNEAQ in the germline V gene. The CDR3 bases are TGTGCCAGCAGCTTACAGCGGCCCGACTGGTTCAATGAGCAGTTCTTC. Translation gives CASSLQRPDWFNEQFF.

The chain joins TRBV5-1 to TRBJ2-7; TRBD2 might be the D (6 bases). CDR3 size: 16 residues. CDR1 SGHRS and CDR2 YFSETQ come from the germline V gene. Trimming left V 4 bases short and J 7 bases short, with 24 bases between. CDR3 sequence reads: CASSHGTDGLRFEQYF. The CDR3 region has the DNA TGCGCCAGCAGCCATGGGACGGATGGACTACGTTTTGAGCAGTACTTC.

The chain has TRBV7-3 and TRBJ2-1, with D maybe TRBD1 (6 bases). Germline loops: CDR1 SGHTA, CDR2 FQGTGA. The ends were cut back, 1 base at V and 4 bases at J, with 11 bases in the middle. This CDR3 region has 15 residues. The CDR3 region is CASSLSRGQYNEQFF. For the CDR3, the DNA is TGTGCCAGCAGCTTAAGCAGGGGCCAGTACAATGAGCAGTTCTTC. Variable domain in full (rest from reference TRBV7-3 and TRBJ2-1): GAGVSQTPSNKVTEKGKYVELRCDPISGHTALYWYRQSLGQGPEFLIYFQGTGAADDSGLPNDRFFAVRPEGSVSTLKIQRTERGDSAVYLCASSLSRGQYNEQFFGPGTRLTVL.

The chain joins TRBV6-5 to TRBJ1-2; 7 bases align to TRBD1. Germline V lookup: CDR1 MNHEY, CDR2 SVGAGI. This CDR3 has 15 amino acids. With 8 bases clipped from V and 4 bases from J, the junction kept 13 bases outside the gene matches. The CDR3, as DNA: TGTGCCAGCCTCCAGGGGGACGGGCTAGGCTATGGCTACACCTTC. Encoded protein: CASLQGDGLGYGYTF.

The chain couples TRBV18 to TRBJ2-1; 9 positions agree with TRBD1. The junction had 5 bases not matched to a gene; V was cut back by 1 base and J by 1 base. The CDR3 is made up of 17 amino acids. Germline CDR1 and CDR2: KGHSH and LQKENI. DNA for the CDR3: TGTGCCAGCTCACCACTTGGGACAGGGCGATCCTACAATGAGCAGTTCTTC. Residues: CASSPLGTGRSYNEQFF.

J is TRBJ2-7 and V is TRBV5-1; maybe TRBD1 (6 bases). The CDR3 loop spans 15 amino acids. The V gene lost 1 base and the J gene lost 4 bases, with 15 bases spanning the gap. Germline CDR1 reads SGHRS; CDR2 reads YFSETQ. The CDR3 sequence is CASSLTGNAVYEQYF. CDR3 in DNA: TGCGCCAGCAGCTTGACAGGGAATGCGGTGTACGAGCAGTACTTC.

The chain links TRBV7-8 to TRBJ2-6, with 7 bases aligning to TRBD2. In germline, CDR1 is SGHVS, CDR2 FQNEAQ. This CDR3 is 18 amino acids long. Losses at the gene ends were 2 bases for V and 2 bases for J; bases not matched to a gene: 9. The DNA of the CDR3 is TGTGCCAGCAGCTTACTTACGGGAGGATCCCCTGGGGCCAACGTCCTGACTTTC. This translates into CASSLLTGGSPGANVLTF.